This T cell receptor beta chain was sequenced in a study of beta chain features in type 1 diabetes. The sequenced template was cDNA made from the entire isolated RNA. Only in-frame clones appear in the TCRdb table, and some are missing; sequencing was by immunoSEQ multiplex PCR. The sample carries a few hundred thousand clones, about 15% recorded once. This clone was observed a few times. Its target is unknown. The V and J ends lost 4 bases and 4 bases respectively, with 14 bases between them. The CDR3 runs to 15 residues. Germline V gene lookup returns CDR1 MNHGY and CDR2 SVAAGI. General study points: All four CD4+ subsets of Type 1 diabetes patients contained TCRB CDR3s that were moderately but significantly shorter.

The chain recombines TRBV6-9 with TRBJ2-1, with a weak D call TRBD2 (6 bases). Material: naive CD4+ T cells from blood. This receptor was taken from a young man with type 1 diabetes. The CDR3 region has the DNA TGTGCCAGCAGTTCCTACAGGAGGGGATACAATGAGCAGTTCTTC. Protein: CASSSYRRGYNEQFF.